These 12 T cell receptor beta chains came from one sample sequenced in a study of blood T cell repertoires in COVID-19 (dated by TCRdb to about 2020). Library construction relied on the immunoSEQ multiplex PCR assay. Sourced from immuneACCESS, this table was stored by TCRdb with only in-frame sequences that have V and J called. A share of the clones is absent; for the studies checked, an unresolved V gene accounts for under half, and the remainder has no known explanation. The sample includes approximately 30,000 clones, with nearly 95% observed a single time. The ten largest make up 4.5% to 6.5% of the sample. Material: peripheral blood. Every receptor here comes from a human donor in a cohort sampled during active COVID-19.

This chain uses TRBV15 with TRBJ2-1, with 8 positions matching TRBD2. CDR3 length equals 15 residues. Per the germline V gene, CDR1 is LNHNV and CDR2 is YYDKDF (reference sequence). The junction had 5 bases not matched to a gene; V was cut back by 3 bases and J by 4 bases. DNA of the CDR3: TGTGCCACCAGCAGTAGACTAGCGTCTTACAATGAGCAGTTCTTC. This translates into CATSSRLASYNEQFF.

The genes are TRBV14 and TRBJ2-2; D might be TRBD1 (5 bases). This CDR3 is built from 15 residues. Looked up from germline, CDR1 is SGHDN and CDR2 is FVKESK. Trimming removed 5 bases at V and 5 bases at J, with 15 bases between. The CDR3 region is CASSSTVTRTGELFF. CDR3 nucleotide sequence: TGTGCCAGCAGCTCGACAGTCACCCGGACCGGGGAGCTGTTTTTT.

The J gene is TRBJ1-6, the V gene TRBV10-3; TRBD1 matches at 9 bases. This CDR3 comprises 13 residues. Looked up from germline, CDR1 is ENHRY and CDR2 is SYGVKD. V shed 6 bases, J shed 9 bases, and the junction held 3 bases outside the gene matches. CDR3 amino acids: CAIRDRGGSPLHF. As DNA, the CDR3 is TGTGCCATCAGAGACAGGGGGGGTTCACCCCTCCACTTT.

V and J are TRBV5-1 and TRBJ2-7; 7 positions agree with TRBD1. Germline loops: CDR1 SGHRS, CDR2 YFSETQ. This CDR3 has 15 amino acids. The V gene end was trimmed by 0 bases and the J gene end by 2 bases; junction bases not matched to a gene: 5. The chain's CDR3 is CASSLERQGAYEQYF. The CDR3 coding sequence is TGCGCCAGCAGCTTGGAGCGGCAGGGGGCCTACGAGCAGTACTTC.

The chain has TRBV7-3 and TRBJ2-2; D call uncertain. CDR1 and CDR2 (germline): SGHTA, FQGTGA. Trimming took 2 bases from V and 5 from J, leaving 9 bases between them. The CDR3 runs 14 residues. The CDR3 spells CASSLDIPTGELFF. As DNA, the CDR3 is TGTGCCAGCAGCTTAGACATTCCAACCGGGGAGCTGTTTTTT. Together with reference TRBV7-3 and TRBJ2-2, the CDR3 gives the full variable domain: GAGVSQTPSNKVTEKGKYVELRCDPISGHTALYWYRQSLGQGPEFLIYFQGTGAADDSGLPNDRFFAVRPEGSVSTLKIQRTERGDSAVYLCASSLDIPTGELFFGEGSRLTVL.

The chain carries TRBV5-5 and TRBJ1-2; 7 bases match TRBD1. Trimming cost V 4 bases and J 1 base; bases outside gene matches: 1. The CDR3 is 13 amino acids. The germline CDR1 and CDR2 sequences are SGHKS and YYEKEE (reference sequence). CDR3 protein: CASSRDSNYGYTF. In DNA, the CDR3 is TGTGCCAGCAGCCGGGACAGTAACTATGGCTACACCTTC.

This clone was found a few times. Other DNA sequences within the sample encode an identical CDR3. The CDR3 loop reads CASSPGTGSNQPQHF. DNA for the CDR3: TGCGCCAGCAGCCCTGGGACAGGTTCCAATCAGCCCCAGCATTTT. The rearrangement links TRBV5-1 to TRBJ1-5; 8 nucleotides agree with TRBD1. CDR3 length: 15 residues. The V gene end was trimmed by 4 bases and the J gene end by 3 bases; junction bases not matched to a gene: 6. CDR1 SGHRS and CDR2 YFSETQ come from the germline V gene. The full variable domain, its missing parts supplied by reference TRBV5-1 and TRBJ1-5, is KAGVTQTPRYLIKTRGQQVTLSCSPISGHRSVSWYQQTPGQGLQFLFEYFSETQRNKGNFPGRFSGRQFSNSRSEMNVSTLELGDSALYLCASSPGTGSNQPQHFGDGTRLSIL.

This chain links TRBV5-1 with TRBJ2-1; D might be TRBD1 (5 bases). There are 15 residues in the CDR3. V shed 0 bases and J shed 4 bases, with 11 bases lying between them. CDR1 is SGHRS, CDR2 YFSETQ, per germline. This chain's CDR3 is CASSLAANRYNEQFF. CDR3 bases: TGCGCCAGCAGCTTGGCCGCAAACAGGTACAATGAGCAGTTCTTC.

The chain couples TRBV27 to TRBJ1-2; 9 bases map to TRBD1. After removal of 5 bases from V and 4 bases from J, the junction contained 11 bases not matched to a gene. The CDR3 has 16 amino acids. Germline CDR1 reads MNHEY; CDR2 reads SMNVEV (reference sequence). The CDR3: CASSRRGGQGLYGYTF. The CDR3 region has the DNA TGTGCCAGCAGTCGCCGGGGGGGACAGGGCCTCTATGGCTACACCTTC.

The chain uses TRBV19 and TRBJ1-1; D gene unclear. Germline V lookup: CDR1 LNHDA, CDR2 SQIVND (reference sequence). Trimming left V 3 bases short and J 1 base short, with 6 bases between. The CDR3 covers 13 residues. The CDR3 protein is CASSMSGNTEAFF. The CDR3 DNA is TGTGCCAGTAGTATGAGCGGGAACACTGAAGCTTTCTTT.

The chain uses TRBV19 and TRBJ1-1, with D hard to call. V lost 7 bases and J lost 1, with 7 bases in between. The CDR3 sequence is 12 residues long. CDR1 LNHDA and CDR2 SQIVND come from the germline V gene (reference sequence). CDR3: CASKSGNTEAFF. CDR3 DNA: TGTGCCAGTAAGAGCGGGAACACTGAAGCTTTCTTT.

The rearrangement links TRBV9 to TRBJ2-6; TRBD2 is a possible D gene (7 bases). The V end lost 0 bases, the J end lost 4 bases, and 17 bases lay between the germline ends. The CDR3 extends over 18 amino acids. Germline V lookup: CDR1 SGDLS, CDR2 YYNGEE. This CDR3 reads CASSVGGGGASGANVLTF. In DNA form, the CDR3 reads TGTGCCAGCAGCGTAGGGGGCGGGGGCGCGTCCGGGGCCAACGTCCTGACTTTC.